This T cell receptor (beta chain) was observed in a study of blood T cells in healthy people across ages. Study conclusions and caveats: Long-lived donors exceeded aged donors in naive CD4+ cells and diversity.

With a J-beta primer mix and a sample-barcoded 5' primer, a second PCR ran roughly 6 to 12 cycles. Each CDR3 protein is one row after TCRdb ran MiXCR on the 5' RACE reads. This sample carries about a million distinct CDR3 sequences, around 54% of them seen once, and the ten largest clones take 20% to 25%. CDR3 length: 14 residues. V trimming: 1 base; J trimming: 8 bases; junction bases outside the gene matches: 8. Germline CDR1 is DFQATT and CDR2 is SNEGSKA (reference sequence). Comment on this clonotype: The antigen is undetermined.

The sequencing input was blood. The V call is TRBV20-1, the J call TRBJ2-1; 7 bases fit TRBD2. The sequence derives from a woman in her sixties or seventies in good health. The CDR3 is CSARGSGLLDEQFF. CDR3 DNA sequence: TGCAGTGCTAGAGGTAGCGGGCTTCTGGATGAGCAGTTCTTC.